This T cell receptor (beta chain) was profiled in a study of blood T cell repertoires in COVID-19. In the study overall: COVID-19 samples, acute and convalescent, were from the United States, Italy and Spain. In each case, the material was cDNA or gDNA derived from T cells, B-cell-depleted T cells, or PBMCs.

The authors' processing: Reference gene primer amplification yielded estimated nucleated cell counts. Assay used: immunoSEQ multiplex PCR; TCRdb lists only in-frame clones, some missing. That table is the source of V, J and clone size, and D and trimming were worked out from the DNA. The sample yields roughly 80,000 clones, approximately 80% seen once. V lost 2 bases to trimming and J lost 0 bases; unmatched junction nucleotides: 4. This CDR3 is 16 amino acids long. The TCR sequence derives from a human donor in a cohort sampled during active COVID-19. J is TRBJ1-3 and V is TRBV23-1; 7 bases are a match to TRBD1. TRBV23-1 is an ORF; its function is uncertain. Sequencing was done on a sample of peripheral blood. Written as DNA, the CDR3 is TGCGCCAGCAGTCAACGGGACAGTTCCTCTGGAAACACCATATATTTT. This gives the protein CASSQRDSSSGNTIYF.